This TCR beta chain came from a study of tumor and adjacent non-tumor tissue in lung cancer. Study in general: The cohort had roughly 12 adenocarcinoma, a couple of squamous cell and 1 small cell patients.

Whole-study findings and limits: Significantly higher TCR diversity was found in tumor than normal lung.

No cell sorting was done before RNA was extracted from the tissue. Newly diagnosed lung cancer patients had thoracic surgery in China, August–late 2014, without prior chemotherapy. Three rounds of nested PCR, following a modified ARM-PCR protocol, produced the TCRbeta library. One entry per CDR3 protein results from TCRdb running MiXCR on the multiplex PCR reads. Among 71,000 or so distinct CDR3 sequences, roughly 80% were seen once, and the ten largest hold roughly 15%. A remark on this clonotype: As yet, its antigen is unknown. A junction end diverges from the germline sequence, so it may reflect a read error.

Germline loops: CDR1 DFQATT, CDR2 SNEGSKA (reference sequence). The CDR3 runs to 13 residues. The receptor comes from a woman aged 45-65 years with non-small cell lung cancer. V usage is TRBV20-1 and J usage is TRBJ1-1; D may be TRBD1 (5 bases). The sample comprised lung tumor tissue. This CDR3 reads CSARQQLNTGPSF. In DNA form, the CDR3 reads TGCAGTGCTCGACAGCAGTTGAACACTGGACCTTCCTTT.